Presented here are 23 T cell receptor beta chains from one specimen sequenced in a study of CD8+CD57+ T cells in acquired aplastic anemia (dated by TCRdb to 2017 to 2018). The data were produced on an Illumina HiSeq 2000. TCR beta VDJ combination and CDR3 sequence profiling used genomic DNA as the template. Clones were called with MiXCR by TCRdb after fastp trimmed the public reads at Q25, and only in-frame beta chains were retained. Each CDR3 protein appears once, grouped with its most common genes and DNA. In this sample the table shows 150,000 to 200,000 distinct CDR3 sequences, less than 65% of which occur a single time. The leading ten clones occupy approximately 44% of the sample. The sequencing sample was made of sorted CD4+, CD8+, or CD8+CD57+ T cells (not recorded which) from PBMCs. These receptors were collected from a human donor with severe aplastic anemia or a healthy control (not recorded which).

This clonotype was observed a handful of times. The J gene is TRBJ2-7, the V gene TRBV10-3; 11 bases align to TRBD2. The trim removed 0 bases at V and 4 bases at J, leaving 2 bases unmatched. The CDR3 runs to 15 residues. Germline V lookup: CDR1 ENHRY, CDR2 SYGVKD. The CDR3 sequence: CAISESTSGAYEQYF. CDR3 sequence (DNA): TGTGCCATCAGTGAGTCGACTAGCGGGGCTTACGAGCAGTACTTC.

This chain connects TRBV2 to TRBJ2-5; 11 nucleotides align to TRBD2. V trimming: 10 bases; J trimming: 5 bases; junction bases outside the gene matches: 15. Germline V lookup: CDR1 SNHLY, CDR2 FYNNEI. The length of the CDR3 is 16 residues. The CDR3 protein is CAILGASGRSGETQYF. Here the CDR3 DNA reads TGTGCCATTCTGGGGGCTAGCGGGAGGAGTGGGGAGACCCAGTACTTC.

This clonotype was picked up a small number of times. The CDR3 is CATSRDRWAREKLFF. The CDR3 region has the DNA TGTGCCACCAGCAGAGATCGCTGGGCCCGTGAAAAACTGTTTTTT. This sequence joins TRBV15 and TRBJ1-4; D is unclear. V shed 0 bases and J shed 7 bases, with 12 bases lying between them. The CDR3 runs to 15 residues. Germline V gene lookup returns CDR1 LNHNV and CDR2 YYDKDF (reference sequence).

The CDR3 reads CASSIGTGASYEQYF. In nucleotides, the CDR3 is TGTGCCAGTAGTATAGGAACAGGGGCAAGCTACGAGCAGTACTTC. V is TRBV19 and J is TRBJ2-7, with 7 bases aligning to TRBD1. CDR3 size: 15 residues. Germline CDR1 is LNHDA and CDR2 is SQIVND (reference sequence). Trimming took 1 base from V and 3 from J; bases not matched to a gene: 6.

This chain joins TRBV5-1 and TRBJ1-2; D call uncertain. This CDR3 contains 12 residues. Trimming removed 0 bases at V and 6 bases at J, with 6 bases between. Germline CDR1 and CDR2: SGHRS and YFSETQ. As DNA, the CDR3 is TGCGCCAGCAGCTTGGAGGCTGATGGCTACACCTTC. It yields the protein CASSLEADGYTF.

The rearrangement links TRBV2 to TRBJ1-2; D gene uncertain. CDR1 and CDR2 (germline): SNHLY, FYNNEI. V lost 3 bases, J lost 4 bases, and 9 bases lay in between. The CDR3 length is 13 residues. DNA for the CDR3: TGTGCCAGCAGTGACAAACAGCCCTATGGCTACACCTTC. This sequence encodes CASSDKQPYGYTF.

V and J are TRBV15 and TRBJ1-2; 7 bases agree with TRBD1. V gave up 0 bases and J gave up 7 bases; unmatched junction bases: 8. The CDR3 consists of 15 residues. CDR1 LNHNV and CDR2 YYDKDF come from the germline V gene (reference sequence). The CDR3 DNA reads TGTGCCACCAGCAGAGAACAGGGGATTGGGGTTGGCTACACCTTC. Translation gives CATSREQGIGVGYTF.

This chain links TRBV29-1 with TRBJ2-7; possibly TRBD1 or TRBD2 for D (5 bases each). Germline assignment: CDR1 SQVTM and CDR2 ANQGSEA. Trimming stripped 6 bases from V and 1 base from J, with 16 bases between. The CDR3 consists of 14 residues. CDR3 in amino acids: CSVYRDLDSYEQYF. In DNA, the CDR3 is TGCAGCGTCTACCGGGACCTTGATTCCTACGAGCAGTACTTC.

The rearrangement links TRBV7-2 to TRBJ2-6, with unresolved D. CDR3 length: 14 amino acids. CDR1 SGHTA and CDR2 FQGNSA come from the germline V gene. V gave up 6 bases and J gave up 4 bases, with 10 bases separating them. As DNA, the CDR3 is TGTGCCAGCAGTGGTCTGTTCGGGGCCAACGTCCTGACTTTC. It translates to CASSGLFGANVLTF. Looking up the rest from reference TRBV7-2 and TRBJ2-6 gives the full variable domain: GAGVSQSPSNKVTEKGKDVELRCDPISGHTALYWYRQSLGQGLEFLIYFQGNSAPDKSGLPSDRFSAERTGGSVSTLTIQRTQQEDSAVYLCASSGLFGANVLTFGAGSRLTVL.

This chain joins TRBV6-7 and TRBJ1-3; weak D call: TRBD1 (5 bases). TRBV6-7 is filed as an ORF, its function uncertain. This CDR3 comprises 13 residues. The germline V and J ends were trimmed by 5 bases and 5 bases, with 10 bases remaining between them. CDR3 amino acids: CASSRDPRNTIYF. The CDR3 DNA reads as TGTGCCAGCAGTCGGGACCCCAGAAACACCATATATTTT.

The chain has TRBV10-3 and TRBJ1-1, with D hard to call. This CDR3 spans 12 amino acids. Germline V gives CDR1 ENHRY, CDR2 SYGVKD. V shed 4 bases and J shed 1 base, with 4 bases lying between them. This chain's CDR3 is CAISGQNTEAFF. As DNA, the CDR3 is TGTGCCATCAGTGGCCAGAACACTGAAGCTTTCTTT.

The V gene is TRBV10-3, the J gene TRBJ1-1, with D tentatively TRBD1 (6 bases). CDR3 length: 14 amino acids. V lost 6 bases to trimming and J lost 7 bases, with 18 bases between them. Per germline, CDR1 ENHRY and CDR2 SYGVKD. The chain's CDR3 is CAISPTGLDNEAFF. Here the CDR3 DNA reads TGTGCCATCAGCCCGACAGGTCTGGACAATGAAGCTTTCTTT.

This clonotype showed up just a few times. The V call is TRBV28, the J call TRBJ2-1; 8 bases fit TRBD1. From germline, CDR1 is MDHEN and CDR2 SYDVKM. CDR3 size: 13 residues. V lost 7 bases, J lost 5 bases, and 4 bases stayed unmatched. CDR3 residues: CASKTGVNNEQFF. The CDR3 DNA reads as TGTGCCAGCAAGACAGGGGTGAACAATGAGCAGTTCTTC.

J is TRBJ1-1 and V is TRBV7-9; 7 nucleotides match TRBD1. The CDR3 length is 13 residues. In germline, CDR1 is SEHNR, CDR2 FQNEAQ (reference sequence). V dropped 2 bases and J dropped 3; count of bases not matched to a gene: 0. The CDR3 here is CASSLRGHTEAFF. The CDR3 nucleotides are TGTGCCAGCAGCTTAAGGGGGCACACTGAAGCTTTCTTT. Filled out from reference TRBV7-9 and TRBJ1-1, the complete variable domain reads DTGVSQNPRHKITKRGQNVTFRCDPISEHNRLYWYRQTLGQGPEFLTYFQNEAQLEKSRLLSDRFSAERPKGSFSTLEIQRTEQGDSAMYLCASSLRGHTEAFFGQGTRLTVV.

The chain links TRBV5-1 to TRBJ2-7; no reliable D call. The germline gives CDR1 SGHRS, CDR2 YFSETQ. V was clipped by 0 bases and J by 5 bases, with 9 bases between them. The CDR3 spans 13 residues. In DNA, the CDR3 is TGCGCCAGCAGCTTGGTCGGGTATGACGAGCAGTACTTC. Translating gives CASSLVGYDEQYF. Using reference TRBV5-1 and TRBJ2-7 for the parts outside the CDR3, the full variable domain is KAGVTQTPRYLIKTRGQQVTLSCSPISGHRSVSWYQQTPGQGLQFLFEYFSETQRNKGNFPGRFSGRQFSNSRSEMNVSTLELGDSALYLCASSLVGYDEQYFGPGTRLTVT.

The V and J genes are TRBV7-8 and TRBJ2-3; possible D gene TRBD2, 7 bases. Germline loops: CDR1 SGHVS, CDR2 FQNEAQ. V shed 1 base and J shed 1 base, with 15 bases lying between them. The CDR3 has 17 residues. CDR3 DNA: TGTGCCAGCAGCTTAGGCTGGGGGGGGGCGGGCACAGATACGCAGTATTTT. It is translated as CASSLGWGGAGTDTQYF.

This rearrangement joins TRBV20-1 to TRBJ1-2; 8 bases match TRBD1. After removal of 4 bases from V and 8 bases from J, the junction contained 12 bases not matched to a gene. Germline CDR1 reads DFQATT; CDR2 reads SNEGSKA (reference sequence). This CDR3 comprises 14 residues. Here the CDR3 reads CSATADREDGGYTF. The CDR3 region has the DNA TGCAGTGCTACCGCGGACAGGGAGGACGGGGGCTACACCTTC.

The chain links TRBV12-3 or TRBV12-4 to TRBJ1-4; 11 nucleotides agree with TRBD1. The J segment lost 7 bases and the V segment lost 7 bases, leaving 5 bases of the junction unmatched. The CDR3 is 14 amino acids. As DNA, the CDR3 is TGTGCCAGCACCACCGGGACAGGGGGTGAAAAACTGTTTTTT. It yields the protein CASTTGTGGEKLFF.

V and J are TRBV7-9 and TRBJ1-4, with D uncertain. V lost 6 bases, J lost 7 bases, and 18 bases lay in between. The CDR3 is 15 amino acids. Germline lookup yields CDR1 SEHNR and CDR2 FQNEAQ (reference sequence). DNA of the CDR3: TGTGCCAGCAGGGGGAGTGGCGTTAGGGTTGAAAAACTGTTTTTT. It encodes CASRGSGVRVEKLFF.

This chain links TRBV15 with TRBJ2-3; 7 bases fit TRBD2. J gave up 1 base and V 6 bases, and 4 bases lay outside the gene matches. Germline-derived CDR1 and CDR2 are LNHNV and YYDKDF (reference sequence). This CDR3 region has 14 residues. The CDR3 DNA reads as TGTGCCACCAGGGACCGGGAGGGCACAGATACGCAGTATTTT. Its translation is CATRDREGTDTQYF.

CDR3 sequence (DNA): TGTGCCAGCAGTACTACAGGGGGCGGGGGGGACTATGGCTACACCTTC. It encodes CASSTTGGGGDYGYTF. The chain couples TRBV7-9 to TRBJ1-2, with 9 bases lining up with TRBD1. The V gene's germline CDR1 is SEHNR and CDR2 FQNEAQ (reference sequence). The V segment lost 6 bases and the J segment 3 bases; nucleotides outside the gene matches: 11. The length of the CDR3 is 16 residues.

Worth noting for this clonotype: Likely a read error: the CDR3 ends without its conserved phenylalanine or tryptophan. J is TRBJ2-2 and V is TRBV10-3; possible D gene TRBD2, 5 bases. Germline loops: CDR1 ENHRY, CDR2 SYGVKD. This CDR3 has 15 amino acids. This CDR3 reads CAISELVKNTGELFL. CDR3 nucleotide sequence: TGTGCCATCAGTGAGCTGGTCAAGAACACCGGGGAACTGTTTTTG.

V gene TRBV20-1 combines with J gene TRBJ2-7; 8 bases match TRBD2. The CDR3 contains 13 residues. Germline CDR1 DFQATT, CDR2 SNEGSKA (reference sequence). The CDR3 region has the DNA TGCTCCATAGCGGGACTCGGGGTTTGGGAGCAGTACTTC. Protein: CSIAGLGVWEQYF.